A selection of T cell receptor beta chains follows, all from one sample in a study of radiotherapy plus CTLA-4 blockade in lung cancer. The protocol was immunoSEQ multiplex PCR, while the TCRdb copy is restricted to in-frame clones and leaves out a portion. The top ten clones hold 4.8% of a sample with approximately 48,000 clones, around four fifths of them seen once. Material: peripheral blood, obtained from a patient treated with radiotherapy plus ipilimumab. The receptors originated from a human donor with non-small cell lung cancer whose response to radiotherapy plus ipilimumab could not be evaluated. The CDR3 runs from the conserved cysteine through the conserved F or W. D genes are given only for firm matches. A clone size is listed for some rows: how often the clone was seen (once, few, many), or a class if it is expanded.

>TRBJ2-3|.|TRBV11-2|.
TGTGCCAGCAGCTTAGTCCTTATACCTGCGACAGATACGCAGTATTTT
CASSLVLIPATDTQYF
>TRBJ1-1|.|TRBV12-2|.
TGTGCAAGTCGGCCGGCCGGGGTGGGCACTGAAGCTTTCTTT
CASRPAGVGTEAFF
>TRBJ1-4|.|TRBV4-2|.
TGTGCCAGCAGCCAGGGAGGGGGAGGTGAAAAACTGTTTTTT
CASSQGGGGEKLFF
>TRBJ1-2|.|TRBV25-1|few
TGTGCCAGCAGAAGACAGGCTGGTGGCTACACCTTC
CASRRQAGGYTF
>TRBJ1-4|.|TRBV6-5|.
TGTGCCAGCAGTTATAACAGTATTAATGAAAAACTGTTTTTT
CASSYNSINEKLFF
>TRBJ2-7|.|TRBV5-3|.
TGTGCCAGAAGCTTGGCCGAGCGGCACTTCTCCTACGGGCAGTACTTC
CARSLAERHFSYGQYF
>TRBJ2-2|TRBD1|TRBV10-3|.
TGTGCCATCAGTGGGCAGGGGGCTACCGGGGAGCTGTTTTTT
CAISGQGATGELFF
>TRBJ1-4|.|TRBV5-1|.
TGCGCCAGCAGCTTGTGGTCGCAGGGAATGGAAAAACTGTTTTTT
CASSLWSQGMEKLFF
>TRBJ1-3|TRBD1|TRBV7-9|.
TGTGCCAGCAGCCCGTGGACAGGGGGCGTTGGAAACACCATATATTTT
CASSPWTGGVGNTIYF
>TRBJ1-3|TRBD1|TRBV29-1|.
TGCAGCGTTGTTCGACAGGGGGCGGGAAACACCATATATTTT
CSVVRQGAGNTIYF
>TRBJ2-3|.|TRBV5-5|.
TGTGCCAGCAGCTTGTGGAGGGGGCAGCAAAATACGCAGTATTTT
CASSLWRGQQNTQYF
>TRBJ1-1|.|TRBV11-3|.
TGTGCCAGCAGCTTGACTACGAACACTGAAGCTTTCTTT
CASSLTTNTEAFF
>TRBJ2-1|TRBD1|TRBV11-2|.
TGTGCCAGCAGCTCCTTCCGGGGACAGGGACACAATGAGCAGTTCTTC
CASSSFRGQGHNEQFF
>TRBJ2-2|.|TRBV7-2|.
TGTGCCAGCAGCTCCACCGCTACAGGGTTCGGCACCGGGGAGCTGTTTTTT
CASSSTATGFGTGELFF
>TRBJ1-1|.|TRBV7-8|.
TGTGCCAGCAGCTTACCCCGGGGGGGGCCCACTGAAGCTTTCTTT
CASSLPRGGPTEAFF
>TRBJ2-3|.|TRBV1|.
TGCACCAGCAGCCCTTTCCCCATCTCGGGACTATCGGTTAGCACAGATACGCAGTATTTT
CTSSPFPISGLSVSTDTQYF
>TRBJ2-2|TRBD1|TRBV7-6|.
TGTGCCAGCAGCTTCCTGGGGACAGGGGCGACCGGGGAGCTGTTTTTT
CASSFLGTGATGELFF
>TRBJ2-1|TRBD2|TRBV28|.
TGTGCCAGCAGTTTAGGTAGCGGGAGCTCTAATGAGCAGTTCTTC
CASSLGSGSSNEQFF
>TRBJ2-7|.|TRBV11-2|.
TGTGCCAGCAGCTTAGGACGAGGCGAGCGAATCGCGACCTACGAGCAGTACTTC
CASSLGRGERIATYEQYF
>TRBJ1-4|.|TRBV21-1|.
TGTGCCAGCAGCGAGCCCGGGACAGGGGTTGAAAAACTGTTTTTT
CASSEPGTGVEKLFF
>TRBJ2-1|TRBD1|TRBV7-2|.
TGTGCCAGCAGTCAAGACAGGGGCTCCTACAATGAGCAGTTCTTC
CASSQDRGSYNEQFF
>TRBJ2-7|TRBD1|TRBV25-1|.
TGTGCCAGCAGTGCGACAGGGGTTTATGCCTACGAGCAGTACTTC
CASSATGVYAYEQYF
>TRBJ2-5|TRBD2|TRBV29-1|.
TGCAGCGTTTGGAGGGCTAGCGGAGAGACCCAGTACTTC
CSVWRASGETQYF
>TRBJ2-6|.|TRBV1|.
TGCACCAGCAGCACCACAGGTTTGGCCCGGGCCAACGTCCTGACTTTC
CTSSTTGLARANVLTF
>TRBJ2-7|TRBD2|TRBV27|.
TGTGCCAGCAGTTGGGGGACTAGCGGCTACGAGCAGTACTTC
CASSWGTSGYEQYF
>TRBJ1-5|TRBD1|TRBV25-1|.
TGTGCCAGCAGTGGGACAGGGGGGAATCAGCCCCAGCATTTT
CASSGTGGNQPQHF
>TRBJ2-7|.|TRBV27|few
TGTGCCAGCAGTGTGTACAGGGAGGGGCGCGAGCAGTACTTC
CASSVYREGREQYF
>TRBJ2-1|TRBD2|TRBV6-5|.
TGTGCCAGCAGTTACGGGACTAGCGGGAACTACAATGAGCAGTTCTTC
CASSYGTSGNYNEQFF
>TRBJ2-3|.|TRBV19|.
TGTGCCAGTAGTATTTATCCCAGCGACTCAAGAAGGGGAGATACGCAGTATTTT
CASSIYPSDSRRGDTQYF
>TRBJ2-7|TRBD1|TRBV30|once
TGTGCCTGGAGTGGGGTCCGGACAGGGGCCACCTACGAGCAGTACTTC
CAWSGVRTGATYEQYF
>TRBJ2-7|.|TRBV2|.
TGTGCCAGCAGTGATCGCGTTCTGGGGGTGACAGGGAGGATCGAGCAGTACTTC
CASSDRVLGVTGRIEQYF
>TRBJ2-7|TRBD1|TRBV11-2|.
TGTGCCAGCAGCTTAGCGGGACAGGTTTACGAGCAGTACTTC
CASSLAGQVYEQYF
>TRBJ1-2|.|TRBV9|once
TGTGCCAGCTCAGGGGCTGTAGGGCTCGGCTACACCTTC
CASSGAVGLGYTF
>TRBJ2-5|TRBD2|TRBV5-1|.
TGCGCCAGCAGCCCGACTAGCGGGACATTCCAAGAGACCCAGTACTTC
CASSPTSGTFQETQYF
>TRBJ2-3|.|TRBV4-3|few
TGCGCCAGCAGCCAAGGCTGGACAAGCACAGATACGCAGTATTTT
CASSQGWTSTDTQYF
>TRBJ2-5|.|TRBV4-2|.
TGTGCCAGCAGCCGCCTAGGCGAGACCCAGTACTTC
CASSRLGETQYF
>TRBJ2-7|.|TRBV7-9|.
TGTGCCAGCAGCTTATCACAGGACTACGAGCAGTACTTC
CASSLSQDYEQYF